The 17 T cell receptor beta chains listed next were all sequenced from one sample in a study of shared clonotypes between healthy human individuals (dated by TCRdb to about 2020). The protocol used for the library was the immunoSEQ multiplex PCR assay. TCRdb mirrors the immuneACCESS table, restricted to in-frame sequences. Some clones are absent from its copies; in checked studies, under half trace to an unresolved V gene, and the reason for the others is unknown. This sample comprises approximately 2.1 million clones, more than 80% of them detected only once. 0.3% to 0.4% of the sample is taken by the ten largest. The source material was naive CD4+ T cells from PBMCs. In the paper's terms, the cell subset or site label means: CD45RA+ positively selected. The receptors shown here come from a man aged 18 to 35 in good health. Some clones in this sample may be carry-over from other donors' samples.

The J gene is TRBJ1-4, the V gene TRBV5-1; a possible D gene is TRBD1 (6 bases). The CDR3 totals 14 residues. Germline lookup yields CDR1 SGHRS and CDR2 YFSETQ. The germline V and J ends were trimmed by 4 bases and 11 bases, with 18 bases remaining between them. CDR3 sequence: CASSLDPSTGKLFF. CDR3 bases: TGCGCCAGCAGCCTCGACCCGTCAACAGGGAAACTGTTTTTT.

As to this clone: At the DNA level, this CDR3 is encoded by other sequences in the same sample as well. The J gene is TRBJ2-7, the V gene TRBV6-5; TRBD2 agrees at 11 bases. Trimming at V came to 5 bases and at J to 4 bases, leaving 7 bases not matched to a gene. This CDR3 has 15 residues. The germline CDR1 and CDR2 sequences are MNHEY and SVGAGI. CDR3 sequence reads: CASSRGTSGSYEQYF. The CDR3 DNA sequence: TGTGCCAGCAGTAGAGGGACTAGCGGCTCATACGAGCAGTACTTC.

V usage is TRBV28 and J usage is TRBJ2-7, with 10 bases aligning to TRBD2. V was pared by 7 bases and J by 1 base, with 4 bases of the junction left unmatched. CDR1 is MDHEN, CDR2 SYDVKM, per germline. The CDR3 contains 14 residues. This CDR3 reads CASTRTSGSYEQYF. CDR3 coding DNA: TGTGCCAGCACCCGGACTAGCGGTTCCTACGAGCAGTACTTC.

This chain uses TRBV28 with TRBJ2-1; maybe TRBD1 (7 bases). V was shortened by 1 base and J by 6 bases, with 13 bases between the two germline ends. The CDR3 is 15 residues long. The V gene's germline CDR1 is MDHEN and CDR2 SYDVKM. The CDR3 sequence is CASSLSSGGGNEQFF. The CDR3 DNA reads TGTGCCAGCAGTTTATCGTCAGGGGGAGGCAATGAGCAGTTCTTC.

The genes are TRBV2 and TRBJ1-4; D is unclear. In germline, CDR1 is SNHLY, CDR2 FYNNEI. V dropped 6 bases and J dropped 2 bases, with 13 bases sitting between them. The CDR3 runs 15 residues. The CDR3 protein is CASRNMGRTNEKLFF. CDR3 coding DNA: TGTGCCAGCAGGAACATGGGGAGGACTAATGAAAAACTGTTTTTT.

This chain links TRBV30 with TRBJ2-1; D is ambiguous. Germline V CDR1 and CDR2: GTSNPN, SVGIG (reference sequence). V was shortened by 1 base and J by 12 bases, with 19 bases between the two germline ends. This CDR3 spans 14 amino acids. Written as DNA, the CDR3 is TGTGCCTGGAGTGGCCCCGGTCGGTCTGTTGGGCAGTTCTTC. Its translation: CAWSGPGRSVGQFF.

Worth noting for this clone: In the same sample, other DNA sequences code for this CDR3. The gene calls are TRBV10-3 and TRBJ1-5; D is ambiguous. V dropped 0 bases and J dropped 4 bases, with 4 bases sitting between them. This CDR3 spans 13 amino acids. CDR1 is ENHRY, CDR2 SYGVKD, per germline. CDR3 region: CAISESLNQPQHF. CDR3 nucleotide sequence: TGTGCCATCAGTGAGTCGTTGAATCAGCCCCAGCATTTT.

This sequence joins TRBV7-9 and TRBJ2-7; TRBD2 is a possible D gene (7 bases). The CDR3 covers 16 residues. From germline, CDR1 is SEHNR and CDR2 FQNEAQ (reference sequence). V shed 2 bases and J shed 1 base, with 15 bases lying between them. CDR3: CASSLLGGPASYEQYF. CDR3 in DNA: TGTGCCAGCAGCTTATTGGGGGGGCCAGCGTCCTACGAGCAGTACTTC.

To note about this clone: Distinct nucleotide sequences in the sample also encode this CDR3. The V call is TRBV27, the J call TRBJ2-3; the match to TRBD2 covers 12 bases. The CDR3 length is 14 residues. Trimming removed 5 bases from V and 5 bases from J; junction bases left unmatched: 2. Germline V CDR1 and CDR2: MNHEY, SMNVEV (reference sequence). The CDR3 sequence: CASSMGLAGDTQYF. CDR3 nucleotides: TGTGCCAGCAGTATGGGACTAGCGGGAGATACGCAGTATTTT.

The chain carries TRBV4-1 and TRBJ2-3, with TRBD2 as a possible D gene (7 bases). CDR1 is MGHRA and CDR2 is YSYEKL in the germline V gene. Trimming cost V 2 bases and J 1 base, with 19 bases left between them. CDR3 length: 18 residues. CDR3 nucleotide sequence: TGCGCCAGCAGCCAACTTCTGGGGGGGGGCCAGGGCACAGATACGCAGTATTTT. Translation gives CASSQLLGGGQGTDTQYF.

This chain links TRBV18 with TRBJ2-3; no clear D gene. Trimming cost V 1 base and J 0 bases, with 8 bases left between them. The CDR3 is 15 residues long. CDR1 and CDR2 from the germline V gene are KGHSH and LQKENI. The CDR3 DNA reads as TGTGCCAGCTCACCACGGCGAGCTAGCACAGATACGCAGTATTTT. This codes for CASSPRRASTDTQYF.

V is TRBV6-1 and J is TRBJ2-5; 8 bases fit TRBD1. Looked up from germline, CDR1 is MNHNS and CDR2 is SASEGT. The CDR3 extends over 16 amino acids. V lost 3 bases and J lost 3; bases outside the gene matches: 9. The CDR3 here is CASSEPTPDREETQYF. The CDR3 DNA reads TGTGCCAGCAGTGAGCCGACCCCGGACAGGGAAGAGACCCAGTACTTC.

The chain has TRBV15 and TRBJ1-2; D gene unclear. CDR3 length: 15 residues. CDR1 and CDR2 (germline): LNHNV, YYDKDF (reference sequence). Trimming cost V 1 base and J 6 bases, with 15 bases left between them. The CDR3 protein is CATSRGGSARDGYTF. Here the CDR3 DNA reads TGTGCCACCAGCAGAGGAGGCTCGGCGAGGGATGGCTACACCTTC.

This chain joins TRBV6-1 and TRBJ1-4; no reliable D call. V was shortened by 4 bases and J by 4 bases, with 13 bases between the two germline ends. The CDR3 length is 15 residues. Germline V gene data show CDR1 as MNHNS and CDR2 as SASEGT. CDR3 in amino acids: CASSAQRGYNEKLFF. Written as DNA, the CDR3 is TGTGCCAGCAGTGCGCAGAGAGGGTATAATGAAAAACTGTTTTTT.

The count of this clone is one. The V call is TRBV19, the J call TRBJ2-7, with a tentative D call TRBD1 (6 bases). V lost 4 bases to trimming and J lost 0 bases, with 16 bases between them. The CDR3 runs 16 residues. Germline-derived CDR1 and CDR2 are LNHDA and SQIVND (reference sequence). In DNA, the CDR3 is TGTGCCAGTAGTACCCGTGGGGGCCCCCGCTCCTACGAGCAGTACTTC. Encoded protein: CASSTRGGPRSYEQYF.

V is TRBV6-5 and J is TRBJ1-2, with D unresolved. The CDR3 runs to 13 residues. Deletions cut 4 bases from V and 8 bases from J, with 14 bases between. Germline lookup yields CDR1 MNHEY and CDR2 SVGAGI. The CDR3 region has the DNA TGTGCCAGCAGTTCATCTAAAACCTACGGCTACACCTTC. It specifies CASSSSKTYGYTF.

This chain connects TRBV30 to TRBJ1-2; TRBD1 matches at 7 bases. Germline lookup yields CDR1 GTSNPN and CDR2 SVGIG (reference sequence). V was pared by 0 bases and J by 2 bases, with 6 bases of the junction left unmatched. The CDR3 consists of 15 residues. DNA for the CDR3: TGTGCCTGGAGTGTCAAGGGGGCGGAAAACTATGGCTACACCTTC. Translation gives CAWSVKGAENYGYTF.